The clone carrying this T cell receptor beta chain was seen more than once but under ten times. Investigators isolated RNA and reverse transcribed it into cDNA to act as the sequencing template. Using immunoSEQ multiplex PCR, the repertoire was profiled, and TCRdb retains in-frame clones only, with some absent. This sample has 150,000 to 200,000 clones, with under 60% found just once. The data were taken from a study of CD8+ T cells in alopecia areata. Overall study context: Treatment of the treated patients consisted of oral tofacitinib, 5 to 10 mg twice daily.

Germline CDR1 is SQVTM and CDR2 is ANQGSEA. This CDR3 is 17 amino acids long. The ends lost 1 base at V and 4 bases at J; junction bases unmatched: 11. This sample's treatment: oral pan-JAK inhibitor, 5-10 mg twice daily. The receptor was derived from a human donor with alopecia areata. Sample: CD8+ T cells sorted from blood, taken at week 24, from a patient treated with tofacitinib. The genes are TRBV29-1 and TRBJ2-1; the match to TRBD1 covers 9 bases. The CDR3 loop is CSVEGGTGSMNYNEQFF. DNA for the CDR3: TGCAGCGTTGAAGGTGGGACAGGGTCTATGAATTACAATGAGCAGTTCTTC.